This passage covers 32 T cell receptor beta chains from one sample sequenced in a study of Graves' ophthalmopathy and Graves' hyperthyroidism. Amplified TCR beta CDR3 regions were obtained using RNA transcripts as template. Following a first-round RT-PCR that used HTBI primers, a second-round multiplex PCR was carried out. TCRdb independently ran MiXCR on the multiplex PCR reads; one entry per CDR3 protein. The table shows approximately 480,000 distinct CDR3 sequences, with 14% occurring only once. The sequenced material came from blood. Receptors originate from a woman aged 25-40 years with Graves' ophthalmopathy.

This clonotype has more than one count but fewer than ten. The gene calls are TRBV5-5 and TRBJ2-7; D gene uncertain. This CDR3 comprises 16 residues. In germline, CDR1 is SGHKS, CDR2 YYEKEE (reference sequence). Trimming cost V 1 base and J 0 bases, with 14 bases left between them. The CDR3 loop reads CASSLTPLPGSYEQYF. The CDR3 nucleotides read TGTGCCAGCAGCTTGACCCCCCTTCCAGGCTCCTACGAGCAGTACTTC. Combining the CDR3 with reference TRBV5-5 and TRBJ2-7 gives the whole variable domain DAGVTQSPTHLIKTRGQQVTLRCSPISGHKSVSWYQQVLGQGPQFIFQYYEKEERGRGNFPDRFSARQFPNYSSELNVNALLLGDSALYLCASSLTPLPGSYEQYFGPGTRLTVT.

The chain joins TRBV6-5 to TRBJ2-2, with TRBD1 matching 7 bases. Trimming cost V 2 bases and J 1 base; bases outside gene matches: 4. The CDR3 loop spans 16 amino acids. From germline, CDR1 is MNHEY and CDR2 SVGAGI. The CDR3 DNA sequence: TGTGCCAGCAGTTACGAGACAGGGTTGAACACCGGGGAGCTGTTTTTT. It codes for CASSYETGLNTGELFF.

Comments on this clonotype: Sequence at one end of the junction differs from germline and may be a read error. The chain has TRBV28 and TRBJ1-2; 7 positions match TRBD1. Germline CDR1 and CDR2: MDHEN and SYDVKM. This CDR3 region has 13 residues. CDR3: CSSSPAGGYGYTF. CDR3 bases: TGTTCCAGCAGTCCTGCAGGGGGCTATGGCTACACCTTC.

This clonotype was counted many times. This chain uses TRBV20-1 with TRBJ1-1; perhaps TRBD1 as D (5 bases). V was cut by 6 bases and J by 4 bases, with 12 bases left in between. Germline CDR1 reads DFQATT; CDR2 reads SNEGSKA (reference sequence). The CDR3 runs to 12 residues. This chain's CDR3 is CSAKFGGTEAFF. In DNA, the CDR3 is TGCAGTGCCAAATTTGGGGGCACTGAAGCTTTCTTT.

This clonotype appeared many times. This chain connects TRBV19 to TRBJ2-4; D remains ambiguous. CDR1 is LNHDA, CDR2 SQIVND, per germline (reference sequence). The CDR3 totals 14 residues. Trimming cost V 5 bases and J 9 bases, with 17 bases left between them. The CDR3 region has the DNA TGTGCCAGTAGTCTACCGGGTCTTACGGGCATTCAGTACTTC. It is translated as CASSLPGLTGIQYF.

At least ten counts were recorded for this clonotype. The chain couples TRBV28 to TRBJ2-7; 7 nucleotides match TRBD1. Per the germline V gene, CDR1 is MDHEN and CDR2 is SYDVKM. This CDR3 comprises 14 residues. The trim removed 9 bases at V and 3 bases at J, leaving 11 bases unmatched. CDR3 in amino acids: CARRRSYRGYEQYF. In DNA form, the CDR3 reads TGTGCCAGGAGGCGGTCATACAGGGGCTACGAGCAGTACTTC.

At least ten counts were recorded for this clonotype. J is TRBJ1-2 and V is TRBV28, with D possibly TRBD1 on 5 matching bases. CDR3 length: 13 amino acids. CDR1 is MDHEN and CDR2 is SYDVKM in the germline V gene. The V end lost 7 bases, the J end lost 7 bases, and 16 bases lay between the germline ends. The CDR3 is CASTQVGGSGYTF. Written as DNA, the CDR3 is TGTGCCAGCACCCAAGTCGGGGGATCTGGCTACACCTTC.

This clonotype has at least ten counts. The V gene is TRBV27, the J gene TRBJ1-2; D might be TRBD1 (6 bases). The CDR3 runs 12 residues. The germline CDR1 and CDR2 sequences are MNHEY and SMNVEV (reference sequence). V was shortened by 3 bases and J by 6 bases, with 8 bases between the two germline ends. DNA for the CDR3: TGTGCCAGCAGTTTCCAGGGGAATGGCTACACCTTC. Translation gives CASSFQGNGYTF.

J is TRBJ2-7 and V is TRBV3-1; D gene ambiguous. V shed 0 bases and J shed 3 bases, with 9 bases lying between them. Looked up from germline, CDR1 is LGHDT and CDR2 is YNNKEL (reference sequence). The CDR3 runs 14 residues. DNA for the CDR3: TGTGCCAGCAGCCAAGAATGGCAGAACTACGAGCAGTACTTC. It specifies CASSQEWQNYEQYF.

Ten or more counts support this clonotype. The CDR3 is CASSLRGTRTDTQYF. CDR3 coding DNA: TGTGCCAGCAGCTTAAGGGGAACGAGGACAGATACGCAGTATTTT. The J gene is TRBJ2-3, the V gene TRBV7-6, with a possible D match to TRBD1 (5 bases). This CDR3 region has 15 residues. V was trimmed by 2 bases and J by 3 bases, leaving 12 bases between them. Germline V gene data show CDR1 as SGHVS and CDR2 as FNYEAQ.

The CDR3 DNA reads as TGTGCCACCAGTAGGCGGGGAGACACTGAAGCTTTCTTT. Protein: CATSRRGDTEAFF. The chain is built from TRBV24-1 and TRBJ1-1; D unclear. Germline V gene data show CDR1 as KGHDR and CDR2 as SFDVKD. The CDR3 sequence is 13 residues long. Between the trimmed V and J ends, which lost 6 bases and 3 bases, there was a span of 10 bases.

This clonotype has a count of ten or more. The V call is TRBV6-2 or TRBV6-3, the J call TRBJ2-5; 13 bases line up with TRBD2. The CDR3 has 14 residues. Trimming at V came to 10 bases and at J to 3 bases, leaving 5 bases not matched to a gene. Germline lookup yields CDR1 MNHEY and CDR2 SVGEGT. The CDR3 spells CATGTSGEEETQYF. CDR3 bases: TGTGCCACCGGGACTAGCGGGGAGGAAGAGACCCAGTACTTC.

Comment on this clonotype: Being one base from a much bigger clone, this may be a read error. V usage is TRBV2 and J usage is TRBJ2-7; D uncertain. V shed 3 bases and J shed 4 bases, with 13 bases lying between them. Germline loops: CDR1 SNHLY, CDR2 FYNNEI. The CDR3 totals 14 residues. CDR3 residues: CASSEGTCVYEQYF. The CDR3 DNA reads TGTGCCAGCAGTGAGGGAACTTGCGTGTACGAGCAGTACTTC.

The V and J genes are TRBV12-3 or TRBV12-4 and TRBJ1-1; 7 bases fit TRBD1. This CDR3 region has 15 residues. The V and J ends lost 6 bases and 4 bases, in that order; junction bases with no gene match: 11. In DNA form, the CDR3 reads TGTGCCAGCAGCCAAACACAGGGGCGAGGCACTGAAGCTTTCTTT. This codes for CASSQTQGRGTEAFF.

Only one count was recorded for this clonotype. V is TRBV2 and J is TRBJ1-1, with no clear D. Trimming removed 3 bases at V and 1 base at J, with 6 bases between. The germline gives CDR1 SNHLY, CDR2 FYNNEI. The CDR3 is 13 residues long. The DNA for the CDR3 is TGTGCCAGCAGTGATTACCAGAACACTGAAGCTTTCTTT. Its protein product is CASSDYQNTEAFF.

This clonotype showed up many times. The CDR3 coding sequence is TGTGCCAGCAGTTTAACGAGTTTCTGGGGGGCTTTCTTT. Protein: CASSLTSFWGAFF. V and J are TRBV28 and TRBJ1-1; perhaps TRBD1 as D (5 bases). This CDR3 region has 13 residues. The germline gives CDR1 MDHEN, CDR2 SYDVKM. The V end lost 2 bases, the J end lost 11 bases, and 15 bases lay between the germline ends.

This clonotype was observed many times. The chain joins TRBV30 to TRBJ1-6; D may be TRBD1 (6 bases). The CDR3 runs to 14 residues. Trimming stripped 0 bases from V and 6 bases from J, with 9 bases between. Germline V gene sequence: CDR1 GTSNPN, CDR2 SVGIG (reference sequence). This chain's CDR3 is CAWSVLQGNSPLHF. The DNA for the CDR3 is TGTGCCTGGAGTGTACTACAGGGTAATTCACCCCTCCACTTT.

This clonotype was detected many times. CDR3 region: CASSRTGAGWEQYF. DNA of the CDR3: TGTGCCAGCAGCAGAACCGGAGCAGGGTGGGAGCAGTACTTC. The chain couples TRBV2 to TRBJ2-7, with D possibly matching TRBD1 (5 bases). Germline-derived CDR1 and CDR2 are SNHLY and FYNNEI. This CDR3 has 14 amino acids. The germline V and J ends were trimmed by 6 bases and 7 bases, with 19 bases remaining between them.

This clonotype was picked up many times. V gene TRBV19 combines with J gene TRBJ2-7; TRBD2 is a possible D gene (6 bases). CDR1 LNHDA and CDR2 SQIVND come from the germline V gene (reference sequence). V lost 4 bases and J 6 bases, leaving 13 bases between the germline ends. The CDR3 spans 13 residues. The CDR3 DNA follows: TGTGCCAGTAGTACCGGGACTTATAGCGAGCAGTACTTC. This encodes CASSTGTYSEQYF.

This clonotype occurred many times. V gene TRBV12-3 or TRBV12-4 combines with J gene TRBJ1-2, with D possibly TRBD1 on 6 matching bases. V was clipped by 1 base and J by 12 bases, with 21 bases between them. CDR3 length: 15 amino acids. The CDR3 spells CASSLGGHFRDEDTF. The CDR3 DNA reads as TGTGCCAGCAGTTTAGGGGGACACTTTCGGGATGAGGACACCTTC.

This clonotype was counted at least ten times. The chain combines TRBV4-1 with TRBJ2-7; TRBD1 might be the D (5 bases). CDR1 MGHRA and CDR2 YSYEKL come from the germline V gene. The CDR3 is 15 amino acids. Trimming shortened V by 0 bases and J by 2 bases, and 11 bases separated the two germline ends. CDR3: CASSQEKRTTYEQYF. CDR3 DNA sequence: TGCGCCAGCAGCCAAGAGAAAAGGACAACCTACGAGCAGTACTTC.

This clonotype was detected many times. The chain carries TRBV20-1 and TRBJ1-5; TRBD1 might be the D (5 bases). Germline values: CDR1 DFQATT, CDR2 SNEGSKA (reference sequence). Between the trimmed V and J ends, which lost 1 base and 6 bases, there was a span of 10 bases. The CDR3 length is 13 residues. This CDR3 is CSARGGGGQPQHF. CDR3 bases: TGCAGTGCTAGAGGTGGGGGTGGTCAGCCCCAGCATTTT.

Remarks on this clonotype: A read error may be the cause here, since a much bigger clone is one base away. The chain recombines TRBV6-1 with TRBJ1-6; D might be TRBD1 (6 bases). Germline lookup yields CDR1 MNHNS and CDR2 SASEGT. The CDR3 runs 16 residues. The CDR3 nucleotides are TGTGCCAGCACCTACCTCGGACAGACCTATATTTCACCCCTCCACTTT. It is translated as CASTYLGQTYISPLHF.

This chain links TRBV6-1 with TRBJ2-7; D tentatively fits TRBD1 or TRBD2 (5 bases each). CDR1 and CDR2 (germline): MNHNS, SASEGT. The CDR3 spans 13 residues. V was clipped by 7 bases and J by 7 bases, with 17 bases between them. The CDR3 loop is CASTPQGSGEQYF. The CDR3 bases are TGTGCCAGCACCCCTCAGGGTTCGGGAGAGCAGTACTTC.

This clonotype has at least ten counts. The V call is TRBV7-2, the J call TRBJ2-7; D ambiguous. The length of the CDR3 is 14 residues. V gave up 0 bases and J gave up 4 bases, with 10 bases separating them. Germline V gives CDR1 SGHTA, CDR2 FQGNSA. The CDR3 protein is CASSLAREIYEQYF. The CDR3, as DNA: TGTGCCAGCAGCTTAGCCCGTGAGATTTACGAGCAGTACTTC.

This clonotype was seen only a few times. A much larger clone is a single base away; this may be a read error. This chain links TRBV27 with TRBJ1-5; maybe TRBD1 (5 bases). This CDR3 spans 15 amino acids. Germline lookup yields CDR1 MNHEY and CDR2 SMNVEV (reference sequence). V gave up 6 bases and J gave up 5 bases, with 17 bases separating them. The CDR3 coding sequence is TGTGCCAGCAGACCAGACAAGGGGCCGGATCAGCCCCAGCATTTT. The encoded protein is CASRPDKGPDQPQHF.

This clonotype was observed at least ten times. The V gene is TRBV19, the J gene TRBJ2-7, with D possibly TRBD2 on 5 matching bases. This CDR3 has 14 residues. V lost 5 bases, J lost 2 bases, and 13 bases lay in between. Germline CDR1 and CDR2: LNHDA and SQIVND (reference sequence). CDR3 coding DNA: TGTGCCAGTAGTGCGGGTGTAGGGACCTACGAGCAGTACTTC. Protein sequence: CASSAGVGTYEQYF.

The chain employs TRBV30 and TRBJ1-1, with 8 bases identical to TRBD1. The CDR3 runs 13 residues. V shed 2 bases, J shed 5 bases, and the junction held 4 bases outside the gene matches. Germline assignment: CDR1 GTSNPN and CDR2 SVGIG (reference sequence). CDR3 nucleotide sequence: TGTGCCTGGAGTCCGACAGGGGTTACTGAAGCTTTCTTT. This translates into CAWSPTGVTEAFF.

This chain joins TRBV4-1 and TRBJ2-5, with 8 bases that match TRBD2. The CDR3 is 15 amino acids. Germline CDR1 is MGHRA and CDR2 is YSYEKL. Trimming removed 4 bases from V and 4 bases from J; junction bases left unmatched: 8. CDR3 nucleotide sequence: TGCGCCAGCAGCCTTAGCGGGGAGGCCCTAGAGACCCAGTACTTC. It translates to CASSLSGEALETQYF.

This clonotype was detected ten times or more. The rearrangement uses TRBV5-1 and TRBJ2-6, with D perhaps assigned TRBD1 or TRBD2 (5 bases each). Trimming removed 2 bases from V and 0 bases from J, with 18 bases in between. The CDR3 has 19 residues. Germline assignment: CDR1 SGHRS and CDR2 YFSETQ. Written as DNA, the CDR3 is TGCGCCAGCAGCTTTGGGGCAGGGAGTTCTGGCTCTGGGGCCAACGTCCTGACTTTC. Translated: CASSFGAGSSGSGANVLTF.

This clonotype appeared a few times. The chain employs TRBV18 and TRBJ1-6; D may be TRBD1 (6 bases). CDR3 length: 15 residues. Germline CDR1 and CDR2: KGHSH and LQKENI. Trimming took 0 bases from V and 8 from J, leaving 11 bases between them. The CDR3 coding sequence is TGTGCCAGCTCACCACCGGCAGGGGAAGATTCACCCCTCCACTTT. Translation gives CASSPPAGEDSPLHF.

This clonotype was recorded many times. V usage is TRBV28 and J usage is TRBJ2-2, with a possible D match to TRBD2 (6 bases). Between the trimmed V and J ends, which lost 7 bases and 0 bases, there was a span of 12 bases. The germline CDR1 and CDR2 sequences are MDHEN and SYDVKM. There are 15 residues in the CDR3. This CDR3 reads CASILGGANTGELFF. The DNA for the CDR3 is TGTGCCAGCATCCTCGGAGGGGCGAACACCGGGGAGCTGTTTTTT.